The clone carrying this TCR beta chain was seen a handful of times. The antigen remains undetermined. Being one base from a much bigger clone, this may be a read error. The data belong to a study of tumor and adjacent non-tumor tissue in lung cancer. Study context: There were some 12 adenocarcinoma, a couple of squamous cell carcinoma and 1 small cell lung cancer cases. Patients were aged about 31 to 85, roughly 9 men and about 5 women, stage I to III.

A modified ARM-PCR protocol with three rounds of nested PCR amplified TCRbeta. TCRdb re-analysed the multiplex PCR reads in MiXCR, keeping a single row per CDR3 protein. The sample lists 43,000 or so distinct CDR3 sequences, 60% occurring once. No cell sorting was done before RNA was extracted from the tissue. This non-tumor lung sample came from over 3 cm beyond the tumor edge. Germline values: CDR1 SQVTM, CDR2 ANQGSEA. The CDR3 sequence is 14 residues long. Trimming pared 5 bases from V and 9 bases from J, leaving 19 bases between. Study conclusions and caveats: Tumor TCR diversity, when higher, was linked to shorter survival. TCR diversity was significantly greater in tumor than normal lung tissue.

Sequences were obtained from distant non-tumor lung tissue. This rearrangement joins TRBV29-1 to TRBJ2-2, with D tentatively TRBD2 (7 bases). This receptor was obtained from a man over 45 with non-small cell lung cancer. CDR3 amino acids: CSVKGGAETWELFF. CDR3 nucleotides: TGCAGCGTTAAAGGGGGGGCGGAAACCTGGGAGCTGTTTTTT.